This record concerns one T cell receptor (beta chain) sequence. Looked up from germline, CDR1 is SGHKS and CDR2 is YYEKEE (reference sequence). The CDR3 is 14 residues long. V lost 0 bases to trimming and J lost 0 bases, with 6 bases between them. The sample is drawn from a study of blood T cell repertoires in COVID-19. Across the study: PBMCs, B-cell-depleted T cells, or T cells were the source of the cDNA or gDNA that made up the material.

Under the authors' procedure: The assay estimated nucleated cells by amplifying reference gene primers. Data came from immunoSEQ multiplex PCR; TCRdb stores just in-frame clones and leaves some out. V and J calls and clone size come straight from that table; D and trimming were deduced from the DNA. This table holds under 80,000 clones, 76% found once. The rearrangement uses TRBV5-5 and TRBJ2-5; D is unresolved. What was sequenced was peripheral blood. This receptor was identified in a man aged 55 to 70 with COVID-19, enrolled during active disease. CDR3 loop: CASSLAVYQETQYF. The CDR3 DNA follows: TGTGCCAGCAGCTTGGCTGTTTACCAAGAGACCCAGTACTTC.